This is a list of T cell receptor beta chains from one sample in a study of preoperative IRX-2 immunotherapy in early breast cancer. Produced via immunoSEQ multiplex PCR; TCRdb's table is partial and in-frame only. The sample consists of 10,000 to 15,000 clones, approximately 91% of them appearing once. Sampling took place from a patient treated with IRX-2 immunotherapy. The source is a human donor with breast cancer. The CDR3 runs from the conserved cysteine through the conserved F or W. A D gene is named only where the DNA matches it firmly. Clone size appears in some rows only: once, few, many, or a class for an expanded clone.

TRBJ1-1 | TRBV30 | NA | few | CAWRYNTEAFF | TGTGCCTGGAGGTACAACACTGAAGCTTTCTTT
TRBJ2-2 | TRBV14 | TRBD1 | few | CASSQDRGRTGELFF | TGTGCCAGCAGCCAGGACAGGGGGAGGACCGGGGAGCTGTTTTTT
TRBJ2-1 | TRBV2 | NA | NA | CASRSGTVTYNEQFF | TGTGCCAGCAGATCCGGGACGGTGACCTACAATGAGCAGTTCTTC
TRBJ1-1 | TRBV10-3 | NA | NA | CAISESPGMNTEAFF | TGTGCCATCAGTGAGTCCCCAGGGATGAACACTGAAGCTTTCTTT
TRBJ1-2 | TRBV19 | NA | NA | CASSMRAESYGYTF | TGTGCCAGTAGTATGCGAGCAGAGAGCTATGGCTACACCTTC
TRBJ1-5 | TRBV4-1 | TRBD1 | NA | CASSQGRGTGDRGPQHF | TGCGCCAGCAGCCAAGGTCGCGGGACAGGGGACCGGGGGCCCCAGCATTTT
TRBJ2-7 | TRBV5-4 | TRBD2 | NA | CASSLGSGGKTYEQYF | TGTGCCAGCAGCTTGGGGTCGGGGGGGAAAACCTACGAGCAGTACTTC
TRBJ1-3 | TRBV7-3 | TRBD1 | NA | CASSLTGTGSGNTIYF | TGTGCCAGCAGCTTAACGGGGACAGGGTCTGGAAACACCATATATTTT
TRBJ2-2 | TRBV7-6 | TRBD1 | NA | CASSPRQGYTGELFF | TGTGCCAGCAGCCCCCGACAGGGGTACACCGGGGAGCTGTTTTTT
TRBJ2-2 | TRBV29-1 | TRBD1 | NA | CSAQGQGNTGELFF | TGCAGCGCCCAGGGACAGGGCAACACCGGGGAGCTGTTTTTT
TRBJ2-7 | TRBV10-3 | NA | once | CAISERAYEQYF | TGTGCCATCAGCGAGCGAGCTTACGAGCAGTACTTC
TRBJ1-2 | TRBV7-9 | NA | NA | CASSSQLGYGGYGYTF | TGTGCCAGCAGCTCCCAGTTGGGGTACGGGGGCTATGGCTACACCTTC
TRBJ2-2 | TRBV5-6 | NA | once | CASSLAGQLSNTGELFF | TGTGCCAGCAGCTTGGCCGGACAGCTATCGAACACCGGGGAGCTGTTTTTT
TRBJ1-3 | TRBV14 | NA | once | CASSQVGGLSGNTIYF | TGTGCCAGCAGCCAAGTAGGGGGACTCTCTGGAAACACCATATATTTT
TRBJ1-6 | TRBV11-2 | NA | NA | CASSQVYNSPLHF | TGTGCCAGCTCACAAGTCTATAATTCACCCCTCCACTTT
TRBJ2-5 | TRBV2 | TRBD2 | NA | CASRVTSANRQETQYF | TGTGCCAGCAGAGTCACTAGCGCCAACCGACAAGAGACCCAGTACTTC
TRBJ1-2 | TRBV5-4 | NA | NA | CASSLATVPTNYGYTF | TGTGCCAGCAGCTTGGCGACAGTTCCTACTAACTATGGCTACACCTTC
TRBJ2-2 | TRBV4-1 | NA | NA | CASSQDPRGLVTGELFF | TGCGCCAGCAGCCAAGATCCCAGGGGCTTGGTAACCGGGGAGCTGTTTTTT
TRBJ2-1 | TRBV7-6 | NA | NA | CASSSWVNEQFF | TGTGCCAGCAGCTCTTGGGTGAATGAGCAGTTCTTC
TRBJ1-2 | TRBV5-5 | NA | once | CASSLVLYGYTF | TGTGCCAGCAGCTTGGTTCTCTATGGCTACACCTTC
TRBJ1-1 | TRBV5-4 | NA | NA | CASSLDVLNTEAFF | TGTGCCAGCAGCTTGGACGTGCTGAACACTGAAGCTTTCTTT
TRBJ2-3 | TRBV10-2 | TRBD2 | once | CASVLAGGDTQYF | TGCGCCAGCGTCCTAGCGGGGGGAGATACGCAGTATTTT
TRBJ1-2 | TRBV29-1 | TRBD1 | once | CSVGQGLYGYTF | TGCAGCGTTGGACAGGGGCTCTATGGCTACACCTTC
TRBJ2-1 | TRBV7-3 | NA | once | CASSALAANEQFF | TGTGCCAGCAGCGCCCTAGCCGCCAATGAGCAGTTCTTC
TRBJ2-1 | TRBV29-1 | NA | NA | CSAGQGSDEQFF | TGCAGCGCTGGGCAGGGCTCGGATGAGCAGTTCTTC
TRBJ2-1 | TRBV19 | NA | NA | CASSILPDRIRPYNEQFF | TGTGCCAGTAGTATCCTCCCAGACAGGATCAGGCCCTACAATGAGCAGTTCTTC
TRBJ2-5 | TRBV5-1 | TRBD1 | few | CASSQTGGSMETQYF | TGCGCCAGCAGCCAAACAGGGGGTAGCATGGAGACCCAGTACTTC
TRBJ1-2 | TRBV5-1 | TRBD1 | NA | CASSTDRAGYTF | TGCGCCAGCAGCACGGACAGGGCTGGCTACACCTTC
TRBJ1-1 | TRBV7-2 | NA | NA | CASSPWSGEAFF | TGTGCCAGCAGCCCTTGGAGCGGGGAAGCTTTCTTT
TRBJ1-1 | TRBV6-6 | TRBD1 | NA | CASSDRQGNTEAFF | TGTGCCAGCAGTGATCGACAGGGAAACACTGAAGCTTTCTTT
TRBJ1-2 | TRBV23-1 | NA | NA | CASSHSYRGAPYGYTF | TGCGCCAGCAGTCATTCTTACCGGGGGGCCCCCTATGGCTACACCTTC
TRBJ1-3 | TRBV27 | NA | NA | CASRRGGHSGNTIYF | TGTGCCAGCCGCAGGGGAGGGCACTCTGGAAACACCATATATTTT
TRBJ1-2 | TRBV10-3 | TRBD1 | NA | CAVNRDRENYGYTF | TGTGCCGTAAACCGGGACAGGGAGAACTATGGCTACACCTTC
TRBJ1-1 | TRBV2 | NA | few | CASSGGRGGTEAFF | TGTGCCAGCAGTGGTGGTCGGGGAGGGACTGAAGCTTTCTTT
TRBJ2-3 | TRBV5-1 | NA | once | CASSLAEVAGHTDTQYF | TGCGCCAGCAGCTTGGCCGAGGTGGCAGGCCACACAGATACGCAGTATTTT
TRBJ2-1 | TRBV5-1 | TRBD1 | NA | CASSLRSGTGGRNEQFF | TGCGCCAGCAGCTTACGATCCGGGACAGGGGGCCGCAATGAGCAGTTCTTC
TRBJ2-7 | TRBV11-3 | TRBD2 | NA | CASSLSGGAYEQYF | TGTGCCAGCAGCTTATCGGGGGGGGCCTACGAGCAGTACTTC
TRBJ1-6 | TRBV2 | NA | NA | CASRFGQYSPLHF | TGTGCCAGCCGGTTTGGGCAGTATTCACCCCTCCACTTT
TRBJ2-1 | TRBV28 | NA | NA | CASSFFGLEQFF | TGTGCCAGCAGTTTCTTCGGACTTGAGCAGTTCTTC
TRBJ2-7 | TRBV6-4 | TRBD2 | few | CASSRPGLAGGRIHEQYF | TGTGCCAGCAGCCGCCCCGGACTAGCGGGGGGCCGAATCCACGAGCAGTACTTC
TRBJ2-5 | TRBV15 | NA | NA | CATSRDRDRQETQYF | TGTGCCACCAGCAGAGATCGAGACAGGCAAGAGACCCAGTACTTC
TRBJ1-1 | TRBV2 | NA | NA | CASSVVQPNTEAFF | TGTGCCAGCAGTGTGGTACAGCCGAACACTGAAGCTTTCTTT
TRBJ1-6 | TRBV19 | TRBD1 | NA | CASQGQGSYNSPLHF | TGTGCCAGCCAAGGACAGGGGTCCTATAATTCACCCCTCCACTTT
TRBJ1-6 | TRBV4-2 | NA | once | CASSQRGRDNSPLHF | TGTGCCAGCAGCCAACGTGGCAGGGATAATTCACCCCTCCACTTT
TRBJ2-2 | TRBV5-1 | NA | NA | CASSLLGQTGELFF | TGCGCCAGCAGCTTGTTAGGGCAGACCGGGGAGCTGTTTTTT